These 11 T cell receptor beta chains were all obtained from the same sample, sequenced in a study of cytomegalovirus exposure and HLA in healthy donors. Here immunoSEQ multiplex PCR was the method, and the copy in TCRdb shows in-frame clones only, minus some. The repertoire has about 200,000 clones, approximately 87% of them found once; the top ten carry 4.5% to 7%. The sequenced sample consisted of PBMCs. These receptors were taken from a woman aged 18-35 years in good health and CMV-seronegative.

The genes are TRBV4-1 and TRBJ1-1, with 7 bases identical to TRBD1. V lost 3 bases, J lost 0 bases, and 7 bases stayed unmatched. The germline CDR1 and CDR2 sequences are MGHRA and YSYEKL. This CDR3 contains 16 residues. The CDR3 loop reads CASSHARGQMNTEAFF. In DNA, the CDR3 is TGCGCCAGCAGCCACGCAAGGGGACAGATGAACACTGAAGCTTTCTTT.

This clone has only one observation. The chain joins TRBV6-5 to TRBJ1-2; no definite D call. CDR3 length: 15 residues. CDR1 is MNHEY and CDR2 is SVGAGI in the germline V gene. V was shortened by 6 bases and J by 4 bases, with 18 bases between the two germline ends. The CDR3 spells CASRGRDGSLYGYTF. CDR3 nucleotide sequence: TGTGCCAGCAGGGGGAGAGACGGATCCCTCTATGGCTACACCTTC.

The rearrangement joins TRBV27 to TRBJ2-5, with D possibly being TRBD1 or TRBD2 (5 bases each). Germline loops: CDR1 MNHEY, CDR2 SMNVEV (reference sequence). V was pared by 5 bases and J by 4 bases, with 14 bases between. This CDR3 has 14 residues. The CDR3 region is CASSGRRGAETQYF. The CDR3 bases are TGTGCCAGCAGTGGACGGAGAGGGGCAGAGACCCAGTACTTC.

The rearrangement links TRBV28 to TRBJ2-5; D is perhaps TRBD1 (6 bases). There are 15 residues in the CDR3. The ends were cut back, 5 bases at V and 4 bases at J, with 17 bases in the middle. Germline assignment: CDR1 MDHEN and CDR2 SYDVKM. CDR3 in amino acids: CASSRSRTEVETQYF. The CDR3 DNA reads TGTGCCAGCAGTCGTTCCCGGACAGAAGTAGAGACCCAGTACTTC.

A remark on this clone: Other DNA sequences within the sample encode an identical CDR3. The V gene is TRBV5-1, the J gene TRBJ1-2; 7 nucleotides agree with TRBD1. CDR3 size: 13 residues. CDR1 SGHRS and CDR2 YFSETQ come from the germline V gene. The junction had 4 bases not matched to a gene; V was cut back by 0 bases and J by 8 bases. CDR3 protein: CASSLGQGDGYTF. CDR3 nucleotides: TGCGCCAGCAGCTTGGGACAGGGCGACGGCTACACCTTC.

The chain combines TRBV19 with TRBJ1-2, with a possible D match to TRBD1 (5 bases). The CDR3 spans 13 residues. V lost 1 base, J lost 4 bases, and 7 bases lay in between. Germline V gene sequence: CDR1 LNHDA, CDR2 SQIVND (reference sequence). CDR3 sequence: CASSIGQTYGYTF. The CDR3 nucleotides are TGTGCCAGTAGTATAGGACAGACCTATGGCTACACCTTC.

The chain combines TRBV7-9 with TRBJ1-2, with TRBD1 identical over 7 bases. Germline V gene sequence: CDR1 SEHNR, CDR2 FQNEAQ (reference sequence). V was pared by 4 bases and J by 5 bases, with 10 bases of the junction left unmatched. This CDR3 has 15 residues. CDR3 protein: CASSSGTDQPYGYTF. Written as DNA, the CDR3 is TGTGCCAGCAGCTCCGGGACAGATCAACCGTATGGCTACACCTTC. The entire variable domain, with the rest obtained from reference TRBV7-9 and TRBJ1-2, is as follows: DTGVSQNPRHKITKRGQNVTFRCDPISEHNRLYWYRQTLGQGPEFLTYFQNEAQLEKSRLLSDRFSAERPKGSFSTLEIQRTEQGDSAMYLCASSSGTDQPYGYTFGSGTRLTVV.

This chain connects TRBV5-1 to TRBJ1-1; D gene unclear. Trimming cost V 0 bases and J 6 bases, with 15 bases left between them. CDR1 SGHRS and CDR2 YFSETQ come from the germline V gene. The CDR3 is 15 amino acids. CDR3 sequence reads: CASSLVSGPSSEAFF. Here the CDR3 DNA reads TGCGCCAGCAGCTTGGTGAGCGGGCCCAGTTCTGAAGCTTTCTTT. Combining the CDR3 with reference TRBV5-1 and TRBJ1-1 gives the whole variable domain KAGVTQTPRYLIKTRGQQVTLSCSPISGHRSVSWYQQTPGQGLQFLFEYFSETQRNKGNFPGRFSGRQFSNSRSEMNVSTLELGDSALYLCASSLVSGPSSEAFFGQGTRLTVV.

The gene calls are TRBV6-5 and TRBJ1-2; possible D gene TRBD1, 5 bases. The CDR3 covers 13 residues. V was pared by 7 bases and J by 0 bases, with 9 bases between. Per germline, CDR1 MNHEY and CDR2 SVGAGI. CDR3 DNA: TGTGCCAGCAAGCGACAGTCTAACTATGGCTACACCTTC. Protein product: CASKRQSNYGYTF.

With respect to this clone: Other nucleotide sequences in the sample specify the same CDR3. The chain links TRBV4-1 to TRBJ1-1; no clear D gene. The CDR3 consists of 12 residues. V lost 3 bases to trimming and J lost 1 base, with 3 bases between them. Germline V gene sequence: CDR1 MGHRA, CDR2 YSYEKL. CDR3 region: CASSQKNTEAFF. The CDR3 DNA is TGCGCCAGCAGCCAGAAGAACACTGAAGCTTTCTTT.

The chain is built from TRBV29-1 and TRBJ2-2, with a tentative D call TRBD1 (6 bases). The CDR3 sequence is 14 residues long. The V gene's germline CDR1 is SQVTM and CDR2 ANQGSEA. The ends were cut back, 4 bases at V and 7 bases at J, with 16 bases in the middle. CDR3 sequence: CSVAWTAPGGELFF. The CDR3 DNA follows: TGCAGCGTTGCTTGGACAGCCCCCGGCGGGGAGCTGTTTTTT.